This TCR beta chain is from a study of post-analysis software for immune sequencing data. General study points: Those samples that were prepared in the same batch co-clustered strongly by F measure. Patients showed TRBV5-6, TRBV5-1 and TRBV20-1 among five TRBV segments more frequent than in controls. Comparison with controls showed significantly lower normalized Chao1 diversity in multiple sclerosis patients.

The CDR3 extends over 14 amino acids. Germline assignment: CDR1 SGHRS and CDR2 YFSETQ. Every TCR beta cDNA library bore unique molecular identifiers. TCRdb re-derived calls from the PCR reads in MiXCR, one entry per CDR3 protein. The sample carries about 540,000 distinct CDR3 sequences, about a third recorded once. In regard to this clonotype: The antigen is not known. One junction end disagrees with the germline gene, perhaps due to a read error.

Sequenced input: blood. This clonotype was obtained from a girl younger than 18 with multiple sclerosis. The chain couples TRBV5-1 to TRBJ1-2; D is ambiguous. For the CDR3, the DNA is TGCGCCAACAGCTTGGACCCCCTCGGCTATGGCTACACCTTC. Translated, it gives CANSLDPLGYGYTF.